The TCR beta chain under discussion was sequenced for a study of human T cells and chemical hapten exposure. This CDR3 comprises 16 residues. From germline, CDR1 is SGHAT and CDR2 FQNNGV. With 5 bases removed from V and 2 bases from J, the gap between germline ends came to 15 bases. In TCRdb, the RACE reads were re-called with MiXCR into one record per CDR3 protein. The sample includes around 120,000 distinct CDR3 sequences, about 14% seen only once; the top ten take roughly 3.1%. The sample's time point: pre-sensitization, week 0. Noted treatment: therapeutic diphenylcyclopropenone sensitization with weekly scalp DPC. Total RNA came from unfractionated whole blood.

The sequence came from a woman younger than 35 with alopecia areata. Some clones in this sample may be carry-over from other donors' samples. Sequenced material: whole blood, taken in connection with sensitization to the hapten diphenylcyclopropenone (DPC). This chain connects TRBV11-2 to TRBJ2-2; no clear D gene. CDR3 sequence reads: CASSHTRVRNTGELFF. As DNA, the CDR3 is TGTGCCAGCAGCCACACCCGGGTCAGAAACACCGGGGAGCTGTTTTTT.